What follows is one T cell receptor beta chain and its context. The TCR beta repertoire was assessed by survey-level immunoSEQ sequencing. Method: immunoSEQ multiplex PCR; TCRdb's copy keeps in-frame clones and lacks some. The sample yields approximately 70,000 clones, around 95% seen once. The CDR3 covers 17 residues. Germline-derived CDR1 and CDR2 are SEHNR and FQNEAQ (reference sequence). V gave up 5 bases and J gave up 9 bases; unmatched junction bases: 17. Sequenced input: PBMCs. V gene TRBV7-9 combines with J gene TRBJ2-7, with 12 bases fitting TRBD1. The origin of this receptor is a middle-aged man with rheumatoid arthritis. CDR3 sequence: CASSPHGTGGALVGQYF. CDR3 coding DNA: TGTGCCAGCAGCCCCCATGGGACAGGGGGCGCCTTGGTCGGGCAGTACTTC. Supplemented by reference TRBV7-9 and TRBJ2-7, the full variable domain reads DTGVSQNPRHKITKRGQNVTFRCDPISEHNRLYWYRQTLGQGPEFLTYFQNEAQLEKSRLLSDRFSAERPKGSFSTLEIQRTEQGDSAMYLCASSPHGTGGALVGQYFGPGTRLTVT.